This entry lists 26 T cell receptor beta chains sequenced from one sample in a study of neurological immune-mediated disorders. TCRdb recomputed calls from the 5' RACE reads with MiXCR, one row per CDR3 protein. The top ten hold roughly 20% of the sample, which has 46,000 or so distinct CDR3 sequences, under 13% seen once. The sequenced sample was PBMCs. The receptors were gathered from a woman in her thirties or forties with HTLV-1-associated myelopathy (HAM/TSP).

This clonotype is termed medium-sized (0.01 to 0.1%). The V gene is TRBV7-2, the J gene TRBJ2-5; maybe TRBD1 (6 bases). V was shortened by 4 bases and J by 3 bases, with 9 bases between the two germline ends. CDR1 SGHTA and CDR2 FQGNSA come from the germline V gene. This CDR3 comprises 13 residues. Here the CDR3 DNA reads TGTGCCAGCAGCTACCGACAGGAAGAGACCCAGTACTTC. It specifies CASSYRQEETQYF. The variable domain in full, with the rest retrieved from reference TRBV7-2 and TRBJ2-5, is GAGVSQSPSNKVTEKGKDVELRCDPISGHTALYWYRQSLGQGLEFLIYFQGNSAPDKSGLPSDRFSAERTGGSVSTLTIQRTQQEDSAVYLCASSYRQEETQYFGPGTRLLVL.

This clonotype was picked up many times. The gene calls are TRBV3-1 and TRBJ2-4; D assignment may be TRBD1 or TRBD2 (6 bases each). CDR1 is LGHDT and CDR2 is YNNKEL in the germline V gene (reference sequence). This CDR3 region has 18 residues. With 3 bases removed from V and 3 bases from J, the gap between germline ends came to 21 bases. CDR3: CASSHRTTGSGDKNIQYF. Here the CDR3 DNA reads TGTGCCAGCAGCCATCGTACCACAGGGTCGGGGGACAAAAACATTCAGTACTTC.

In this sample, this clonotype turned up many times. The rearrangement joins TRBV5-1 to TRBJ1-1; tentatively, D is TRBD1 (5 bases). Germline V gene lookup returns CDR1 SGHRS and CDR2 YFSETQ. Trimming took off 4 bases at V and 1 base at J, with 8 bases between the two ends. The CDR3 is 13 residues long. CDR3 protein: CASSPGTNTEAFF. The CDR3 DNA reads as TGCGCCAGCAGCCCCGGGACGAACACTGAAGCTTTCTTT.

This clonotype was seen repeatedly, ten times or more. The chain uses TRBV5-5 and TRBJ1-2; D is possibly TRBD1 (5 bases). The V end lost 1 base, the J end lost 8 bases, and 15 bases lay between the germline ends. The CDR3 has 14 residues. Germline-derived CDR1 and CDR2 are SGHKS and YYEKEE (reference sequence). CDR3 residues: CASSLYGTSGGYTF. The CDR3 DNA is TGTGCCAGCAGCTTGTACGGGACTAGCGGCGGCTACACCTTC. Full variable domain (outside the CDR3, taken from reference TRBV5-5 and TRBJ1-2): DAGVTQSPTHLIKTRGQQVTLRCSPISGHKSVSWYQQVLGQGPQFIFQYYEKEERGRGNFPDRFSARQFPNYSSELNVNALLLGDSALYLCASSLYGTSGGYTFGSGTRLTVV.

This clonotype was picked up many times. V and J are TRBV12-3 or TRBV12-4 and TRBJ2-1; no clear D. The CDR3 has 12 residues. The V end lost 2 bases, the J end lost 1 base, and 0 bases lay between the germline ends. CDR3 residues: CASSLSYNEQFF. The CDR3 DNA is TGTGCCAGCAGTTTATCCTACAATGAGCAGTTCTTC.

On this clonotype itself: A much larger clone lies one base from this, so it may be a read error. The chain combines TRBV6-5 with TRBJ1-2; possible D gene TRBD1, 5 bases. The ends were cut back, 6 bases at V and 8 bases at J, with 16 bases in the middle. This CDR3 is 13 amino acids long. Germline CDR1 and CDR2: MNHEY and SVGAGI. The CDR3 region is CASRSDITWGYTF. In nucleotides, the CDR3 is TGTGCCAGCAGGTCGGACATCACTTGGGGCTACACCTTC.

The count of this clonotype is one. The chain recombines TRBV12-3 or TRBV12-4 with TRBJ2-7, with 7 bases identical to TRBD1. The V and J ends lost 5 bases and 5 bases, in that order; junction bases with no gene match: 3. The CDR3 totals 12 residues. The CDR3 is CASSLTGNEQYF. CDR3 DNA sequence: TGTGCCAGCAGTCTGACAGGGAACGAGCAGTACTTC.

The table lists this clonotype with a few counts. V gene TRBV24-1 combines with J gene TRBJ2-1; 10 bases map to TRBD1. Germline-derived CDR1 and CDR2 are KGHDR and SFDVKD. The CDR3 extends over 15 amino acids. The V gene end was trimmed by 4 bases and the J gene end by 3 bases; junction bases not matched to a gene: 2. In DNA, the CDR3 is TGTGCCACCAGTGAACGGACAGGGGGCTACAATGAGCAGTTCTTC. Translating it yields CATSERTGGYNEQFF.

This clonotype has more than one count but fewer than ten. The V and J genes are TRBV11-2 and TRBJ2-5; unclear D gene. CDR1 SGHAT and CDR2 FQNNGV come from the germline V gene. The CDR3 is made up of 15 amino acids. Deletions cut 2 bases from V and 5 bases from J, with 15 bases between. CDR3 region: CASSLSGVFLETQYF. CDR3 nucleotide sequence: TGTGCCAGCAGCTTATCTGGTGTTTTCTTGGAGACCCAGTACTTC.

This clonotype was observed a handful of times. This chain links TRBV4-3 with TRBJ1-1; a possible D gene is TRBD1 (6 bases). This CDR3 contains 14 residues. Per germline, CDR1 LGHNA and CDR2 YSLEER. The ends were cut back, 3 bases at V and 6 bases at J, with 14 bases in the middle. CDR3 sequence reads: CASSHAGVGSEAFF. The CDR3 region has the DNA TGCGCCAGCAGCCATGCAGGGGTCGGATCTGAAGCTTTCTTT.

In this sample, this clonotype turned up many times. The rearrangement uses TRBV4-1 and TRBJ2-7; 8 positions agree with TRBD2. This CDR3 is 16 amino acids long. V gave up 3 bases and J gave up 2 bases; unmatched junction bases: 9. Per the germline V gene, CDR1 is MGHRA and CDR2 is YSYEKL. This CDR3 reads CASSQITSGPTYEQYF. Here the CDR3 DNA reads TGCGCCAGCAGCCAGATTACTAGCGGACCTACCTACGAGCAGTACTTC.

This clonotype occurred many times. The chain joins TRBV5-6 to TRBJ2-3, with TRBD2 matching 12 bases. CDR1 and CDR2 (germline): SGHDT, YYEEEE. J lost 3 bases, V lost 2 bases, and 4 bases had no gene match. The CDR3 contains 16 residues. The CDR3 nucleotides read TGTGCCAGCAGCTTAACTAGCGGGGGGAGGACAGATACGCAGTATTTT. Translating it yields CASSLTSGGRTDTQYF.

This clonotype was recorded a few times. The chain recombines TRBV6-2 or TRBV6-3 with TRBJ1-4; no reliable D call. Trimming took 0 bases from V and 7 from J, leaving 6 bases between them. CDR1 is MNHEY and CDR2 is SVGEGT in the germline V gene. This CDR3 is 13 amino acids long. The CDR3 DNA is TGTGCCAGCAGTTACTCCTACCGTGAAAAACTGTTTTTT. It encodes CASSYSYREKLFF.

This clonotype was seen ten or more times. The J gene is TRBJ2-1, the V gene TRBV5-1; 9 positions match TRBD1. Trimming at V came to 3 bases and at J to 10 bases, leaving 11 bases not matched to a gene. Per the germline V gene, CDR1 is SGHRS and CDR2 is YFSETQ. This CDR3 is built from 15 residues. CDR3 amino acids: CASSSPGQGLGEQFF. CDR3 sequence (DNA): TGCGCCAGCAGCTCGCCGGGACAGGGTTTGGGGGAGCAGTTCTTC.

CDR3 sequence (DNA): TGCAGCGTGGGGATACCGGGACAAGGATCTGGGGCCAACGTCCTGACTTTC. Its protein is CSVGIPGQGSGANVLTF. The V gene is TRBV29-1, the J gene TRBJ2-6; TRBD1 might be the D (6 bases). Between the trimmed V and J ends, which lost 6 bases and 1 base, there was a span of 19 bases. The CDR3 has 17 residues. CDR1 SQVTM and CDR2 ANQGSEA come from the germline V gene. The full variable domain, with the rest looked up from reference TRBV29-1 and TRBJ2-6, is SAVISQKPSRDICQRGTSLTIQCQVDSQVTMMFWYRQQPGQSLTLIATANQGSEATYESGFVIDKFPISRPNLTFSTLTVSNMSPEDSSIYLCSVGIPGQGSGANVLTFGAGSRLTVL.

In this sample, this clonotype turned up many times. V gene TRBV3-1 combines with J gene TRBJ2-1; 8 positions agree with TRBD1. This CDR3 is built from 15 residues. V was clipped by 4 bases and J by 9 bases; unmatched bases: 11. CDR1 LGHDT and CDR2 YNNKEL come from the germline V gene (reference sequence). CDR3 sequence reads: CASSPRLRGLGEQFF. In DNA, the CDR3 is TGTGCCAGCAGCCCCCGGCTCAGGGGGCTTGGTGAGCAGTTCTTC.

This clonotype has ten or more counts. This chain connects TRBV11-2 to TRBJ2-1; D may match TRBD1 or TRBD2 (6 bases each). Between the trimmed V and J ends, which lost 7 bases and 8 bases, there was a span of 18 bases. The germline V gene has CDR1 SGHAT and CDR2 FQNNGV. The CDR3 sequence is 14 residues long. The CDR3 nucleotides are TGTGCCAGCACCACCCCCGGGGGCTGGGATGAGCAGTTCTTC. It translates to CASTTPGGWDEQFF.

This clonotype was counted at least ten times. This chain joins TRBV2 and TRBJ2-7; 11 nucleotides align to TRBD2. The germline V gene encodes CDR1 SNHLY and CDR2 FYNNEI. V shed 6 bases, J shed 2 bases, and the junction held 6 bases outside the gene matches. CDR3 length: 15 amino acids. The CDR3 here is CASRAGTSGPYEQYF. DNA of the CDR3: TGTGCCAGCAGAGCCGGGACTAGCGGCCCCTACGAGCAGTACTTC.

This clonotype was observed many times. This chain uses TRBV7-9 with TRBJ2-6; a possible D gene is TRBD1 (6 bases). CDR1 is SEHNR and CDR2 is FQNEAQ in the germline V gene (reference sequence). This CDR3 is 18 amino acids long. V was pared by 1 base and J by 2 bases, with 15 bases between. Written as DNA, the CDR3 is TGTGCCAGCAGCTTAGGGGCAGGGGCATCTGCTGGGGCCAACGTCCTGACTTTC. This codes for CASSLGAGASAGANVLTF.

The table lists this clonotype with a few counts. Possible read error: a much larger clone is one base away. This chain links TRBV7-9 with TRBJ1-1; D ambiguous. The CDR3 sequence is 16 residues long. The germline CDR1 and CDR2 sequences are SEHNR and FQNEAQ (reference sequence). The chain's CDR3 is CASILDRTGMDTEAFF. CDR3 DNA sequence: TGTGCCAGCATCTTAGACCGGACGGGAATGGACACTGAAGCTTTCTTT.

This clonotype occurred many times. J is TRBJ2-1 and V is TRBV4-3; TRBD1 might be the D (6 bases). Trimming took off 3 bases at V and 13 bases at J, with 7 bases between the two ends. Germline loops: CDR1 LGHNA, CDR2 YSLEER. CDR3 length: 10 amino acids. CDR3 sequence: CASSHGTQFF. The CDR3 DNA is TGCGCCAGCAGCCACGGGACACAGTTCTTC.

This clonotype occurred many times. The V gene is TRBV5-1, the J gene TRBJ2-7; 8 bases map to TRBD2. The CDR3 extends over 14 amino acids. The J segment lost 9 bases and the V segment lost 4 bases, leaving 12 bases of the junction unmatched. Germline CDR1 is SGHRS and CDR2 is YFSETQ. The CDR3 sequence: CASSGVEAGVVQYF. Written as DNA, the CDR3 is TGCGCCAGCAGCGGTGTTGAAGCGGGGGTTGTGCAGTACTTC.

A word on this clonotype: Given a much more abundant clone one base away, this may be a read error. This chain links TRBV14 with TRBJ2-5; tentatively, D is TRBD1 (6 bases). The V and J ends lost 0 bases and 13 bases respectively, with 15 bases between them. This CDR3 comprises 13 residues. Germline V gene lookup returns CDR1 SGHDN and CDR2 FVKESK. CDR3 amino acids: CASSQDLLGALYF. The CDR3 nucleotides read TGTGCCAGCAGCCAAGATCTTTTGGGGGCCCTGTACTTC.

Regarding this clonotype: A read error may be the cause here, since a much bigger clone is one base away. The rearrangement links TRBV7-2 to TRBJ2-3, with TRBD2 identical over 9 bases. After removal of 2 bases from V and 2 bases from J, the junction contained 5 bases not matched to a gene. CDR3 length: 16 amino acids. Germline V gives CDR1 SGHTA, CDR2 FQGNSA. CDR3 loop: CASSLHPSGITDTQYF. CDR3 DNA: TGTGCCAGCAGCTTACATCCTAGCGGGATCACAGATACGCAGTATTTT.

In its sample, this clonotype was seen many times. The J gene is TRBJ2-3, the V gene TRBV10-3; D uncertain. The CDR3 runs 12 residues. The germline V gene encodes CDR1 ENHRY and CDR2 SYGVKD. V lost 8 bases and J lost 10, with 16 bases in between. In nucleotides, the CDR3 is TGTGCCATCGCTACCCAGGAGAAGGCGCAGTATTTT. Protein: CAIATQEKAQYF.

This clonotype occurred many times. The chain links TRBV7-7 to TRBJ2-1; TRBD1 is a possible D gene (6 bases). Germline loops: CDR1 SSHAT, CDR2 FNYEAQ (reference sequence). The V gene lost 5 bases and the J gene lost 2 bases, with 13 bases spanning the gap. There are 15 residues in the CDR3. This CDR3 reads CASSHRQAPYNEQFF. The CDR3 DNA reads as TGTGCCAGCAGCCACAGACAGGCCCCCTACAATGAGCAGTTCTTC. Full variable domain (missing parts from reference TRBV7-7 and TRBJ2-1): GAGVSQSPRYKVTKRGQDVTLRCDPISSHATLYWYQQALGQGPEFLTYFNYEAQPDKSGLPSDRFSAERPEGSISTLTIQRTEQRDSAMYRCASSHRQAPYNEQFFGPGTRLTVL.